This TCR beta chain was obtained from a study of shared clonotypes between healthy human individuals. CDR1 is SGDLS and CDR2 is YYNGEE in the germline V gene. V gave up 4 bases and J gave up 4 bases, with 10 bases separating them. This CDR3 is built from 13 residues. Replicate PCRs from sorted subsets contained around 200 ng DNA, which is roughly 30,000 T cell genomes. Clones were read by immunoSEQ multiplex PCR, and TCRdb kept only the in-frame ones, dropping some. The table records a few million clones, under 95% of them present only once. Comment on this clone: Its antigen is undetermined.

Study outcomes and limitations: Lower generation probabilities were found for non-shared clonotypes than for those shared by all four donors. Few donors restricted represented genetic and exposure-history diversity.

This sequence was found in a man aged 18 to 30 in good health. Some clones in this sample may be carry-over from other donors' samples. This sequence joins TRBV9 and TRBJ2-3, with unresolved D. The sample consisted of naive CD4+ T cells from PBMCs. The subset is: CD45RA+ positively selected. DNA of the CDR3: TGTGCCAGCAGCCTTACGAGTTCAGATACGCAGTATTTT. It encodes CASSLTSSDTQYF.